Listed here are 10 T cell receptor beta chains from one sample, sequenced in a study of neurological immune-mediated disorders. TCRdb ran MiXCR on the 5' RACE reads and lists one entry per CDR3 protein. Among fewer than 85,000 distinct CDR3 sequences, roughly 4.4% were seen once, and the ten largest hold 2.2%. Input material: PBMCs. The source of these receptors is a woman in her 70s with multiple sclerosis.

In this sample, this clonotype turned up many times. The chain employs TRBV29-1 and TRBJ2-5; D not resolved. Deletions cut 7 bases from V and 0 bases from J, with 6 bases between. The CDR3 sequence is 11 residues long. Germline V gene data show CDR1 as SQVTM and CDR2 as ANQGSEA. The CDR3 DNA reads as TGCAGCGCTCGTTACCAAGAGACCCAGTACTTC. Residues: CSARYQETQYF.

Ten or more counts support this clonotype. The CDR3 is CSVVGETQYF. CDR3 coding DNA: TGCAGCGTTGTGGGGGAGACCCAGTACTTC. The chain recombines TRBV29-1 with TRBJ2-5; no definite D call. The V gene lost 4 bases and the J gene lost 5 bases, with 5 bases spanning the gap. Germline V CDR1 and CDR2: SQVTM, ANQGSEA. The CDR3 covers 10 residues.

This clonotype has ten or more counts. V gene TRBV20-1 combines with J gene TRBJ1-3, with D possibly being TRBD1 (5 bases). V lost 6 bases, J lost 0 bases, and 12 bases lay in between. The CDR3 spans 14 residues. The germline CDR1 and CDR2 sequences are DFQATT and SNEGSKA (reference sequence). The chain's CDR3 is CSAVQDSSGNTIYF. The CDR3 DNA is TGCAGTGCCGTACAGGACTCCTCTGGAAACACCATATATTTT.

J is TRBJ2-1 and V is TRBV20-1; D is undetermined. Per the germline V gene, CDR1 is DFQATT and CDR2 is SNEGSKA (reference sequence). V lost 0 bases, J lost 4 bases, and 4 bases lay in between. CDR3 length: 12 amino acids. The CDR3 sequence is CSAREQYNEQFF. The CDR3 DNA is TGCAGTGCTAGAGAGCAGTACAATGAGCAGTTCTTC.

The table lists this clonotype with many counts. The chain is built from TRBV3-1 and TRBJ2-7; 8 bases are shared with TRBD2. CDR1 and CDR2 from the germline V gene are LGHDT and YNNKEL (reference sequence). V was pared by 4 bases and J by 6 bases, with 8 bases of the junction left unmatched. The CDR3 is 14 amino acids. The CDR3: CASSPGTSSREQYF. CDR3 nucleotides: TGTGCCAGCAGCCCAGGGACTAGTTCTCGCGAGCAGTACTTC.

Many counts were recorded for this clonotype. The chain employs TRBV20-1 and TRBJ2-1; possible D gene TRBD2, 5 bases. Germline V gene data show CDR1 as DFQATT and CDR2 as SNEGSKA (reference sequence). CDR3 length: 13 amino acids. The DNA for the CDR3 is TGCAGCGGACTTTGGGCCACCTACAATGAGCAGTTCTTC. Translating gives CSGLWATYNEQFF.

In its sample, this clonotype was seen many times. V usage is TRBV7-2 and J usage is TRBJ2-1; D ambiguous. Per the germline V gene, CDR1 is SGHTA and CDR2 is FQGNSA. The CDR3 extends over 16 amino acids. V was trimmed by 1 base and J by 0 bases, leaving 10 bases between them. CDR3 bases: TGTGCCAGCAGCTTAGAGGGCGCCGGCTCCTACAATGAGCAGTTCTTC. Protein: CASSLEGAGSYNEQFF.

In this sample, this clonotype turned up a few times. This chain uses TRBV12-3 or TRBV12-4 with TRBJ1-3; the D is unclear. The V gene lost 3 bases and the J gene lost 2 bases, with 14 bases spanning the gap. CDR3 length: 16 amino acids. Here the CDR3 DNA reads TGTGCCAGCAGTTTTGGTGGAGGGTGGACTGGAAACACCATATATTTT. Translated: CASSFGGGWTGNTIYF.

This clonotype was picked up many times. The chain is built from TRBV29-1 and TRBJ2-7; 7 bases fit TRBD1. Trimming took 6 bases from V and 0 from J; bases not matched to a gene: 11. CDR1 is SQVTM, CDR2 ANQGSEA, per germline. The CDR3 covers 15 residues. Here the CDR3 reads CSVYSRDRSSYEQYF. The CDR3 nucleotides read TGCAGCGTGTACAGCCGGGACAGAAGCTCCTACGAGCAGTACTTC.

The table lists this clonotype with many counts. This rearrangement joins TRBV5-6 to TRBJ1-1; no firm D call. The V gene's germline CDR1 is SGHDT and CDR2 YYEEEE. CDR3 length: 16 amino acids. Trimming cost V 4 bases and J 4 bases, with 20 bases left between them. This chain's CDR3 is CASSGLARPKTTEAFF. Written as DNA, the CDR3 is TGTGCCAGCAGCGGCCTCGCGCGCCCTAAAACCACTGAAGCTTTCTTT.